In its sample, the clone carrying this T cell receptor beta chain was seen a few times. The source of the sample is a study of cytomegalovirus exposure and HLA in healthy donors. About the research overall: There were about 85 million unique TCRs (from HLA-typed donors) in an early data release.

The V gene's germline CDR1 is SGHRS and CDR2 YFSETQ. The length of the CDR3 is 14 residues. The V and J ends lost 0 bases and 1 base respectively, with 7 bases between them. Primers: 60 Vbeta forward and 13 Jbeta reverse. Produced via immunoSEQ multiplex PCR; TCRdb's table is partial and in-frame only. The table lists some 140,000 clones, about 70% of them singletons. Everyone who donated was a healthy bone marrow donor. The sequence was obtained from a man between 40 and 49 years old in good health and CMV-seronegative. Sequencing was done on a sample of PBMCs. The chain couples TRBV5-1 to TRBJ2-5, with no clear D. The CDR3 protein is CASSLVASQETQYF. For the CDR3, the DNA is TGCGCCAGCAGCTTGGTGGCTTCCCAAGAGACCCAGTACTTC.